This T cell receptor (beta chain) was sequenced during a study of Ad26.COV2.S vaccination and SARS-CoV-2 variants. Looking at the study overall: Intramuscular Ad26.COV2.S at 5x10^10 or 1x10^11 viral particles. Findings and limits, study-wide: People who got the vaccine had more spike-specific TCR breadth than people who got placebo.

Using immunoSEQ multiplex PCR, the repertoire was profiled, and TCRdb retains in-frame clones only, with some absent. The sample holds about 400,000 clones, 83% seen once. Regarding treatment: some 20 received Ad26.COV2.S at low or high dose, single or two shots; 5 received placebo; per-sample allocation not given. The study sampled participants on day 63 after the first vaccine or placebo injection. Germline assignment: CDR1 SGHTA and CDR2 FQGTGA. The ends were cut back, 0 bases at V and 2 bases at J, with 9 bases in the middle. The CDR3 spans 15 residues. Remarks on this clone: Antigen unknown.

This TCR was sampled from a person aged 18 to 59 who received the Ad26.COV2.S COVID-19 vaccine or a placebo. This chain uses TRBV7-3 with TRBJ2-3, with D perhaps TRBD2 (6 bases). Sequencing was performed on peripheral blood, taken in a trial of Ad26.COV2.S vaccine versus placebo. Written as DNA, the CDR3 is TGTGCCAGCAGCTTAACGGCGGGACCCACAGATACGCAGTATTTT. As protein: CASSLTAGPTDTQYF.